These 14 T cell receptor beta chains share one sample of origin, sequenced in a study of blood T cell repertoires in COVID-19. Sequencing used immunoSEQ multiplex PCR; TCRdb keeps in-frame clones, though not all of them. The sample lists 150,000 or so clones, 82% occurring once. The sequenced material came from peripheral blood. The origin of the receptors is a woman in her 70s with acute or convalescent COVID-19.

The chain combines TRBV11-2 with TRBJ1-2, with TRBD1 as a possible D gene (6 bases). Germline V gene data show CDR1 as SGHAT and CDR2 as FQNNGV. Trimming took off 4 bases at V and 4 bases at J, with 10 bases between the two ends. This CDR3 is 13 amino acids long. The CDR3 protein is CASSWDKLYGYTF. The CDR3 coding sequence is TGTGCCAGCAGCTGGGACAAACTCTATGGCTACACCTTC.

The chain joins TRBV7-2 to TRBJ2-3; TRBD2 matches at 10 bases. Per the germline V gene, CDR1 is SGHTA and CDR2 is FQGNSA. The CDR3 is made up of 14 amino acids. With V trimmed by 5 bases and J by 5 bases, 4 bases remained unmatched. The CDR3 nucleotides are TGTGCCAGCAGCAGTGGACTAGCGGTAGATACGCAGTATTTT. It encodes CASSSGLAVDTQYF.

The gene calls are TRBV5-6 and TRBJ2-1, with 9 bases matching TRBD2. Trimming at V came to 7 bases and at J to 5 bases, leaving 4 bases not matched to a gene. Germline lookup yields CDR1 SGHDT and CDR2 YYEEEE. This CDR3 has 13 amino acids. The CDR3 loop is CASGLAGDNEQFF. The CDR3 DNA is TGTGCCAGCGGATTAGCGGGGGACAATGAGCAGTTCTTC.

The CDR3, as DNA: TGTGCCAGCAGCTTGGTCTCGGACCAAAGGAGGATGGGAAACATTCAGTACTTC. Residues: CASSLVSDQRRMGNIQYF. The chain recombines TRBV5-6 with TRBJ2-4; the D gene is possibly TRBD2 (5 bases). From germline, CDR1 is SGHDT and CDR2 YYEEEE. Trimming left V 0 bases short and J 6 bases short, with 22 bases between. The CDR3 spans 18 residues. Full variable domain (remainder filled in from reference TRBV5-6 and TRBJ2-4): DAGVTQSPTHLIKTRGQQVTLRCSPKSGHDTVSWYQQALGQGPQFIFQYYEEEERQRGNFPDRFSGHQFPNYSSELNVNALLLGDSALYLCASSLVSDQRRMGNIQYFGAGTRLSVL.

V is TRBV5-5 and J is TRBJ1-5; D is unresolved. The CDR3 has 16 amino acids. V lost 4 bases, J lost 0 bases, and 14 bases lay in between. Germline V gene data show CDR1 as SGHKS and CDR2 as YYEKEE (reference sequence). The DNA of the CDR3 is TGTGCCAGCAGCCAGAACTATCCGGGTAGCAATCAGCCCCAGCATTTT. As protein: CASSQNYPGSNQPQHF.

The rearrangement uses TRBV28 and TRBJ2-2; 8 bases agree with TRBD1. Germline loops: CDR1 MDHEN, CDR2 SYDVKM. V dropped 5 bases and J dropped 5; count of bases not matched to a gene: 7. The CDR3 runs to 15 residues. DNA for the CDR3: TGTGCCAGCAGTGTTTTACAGGGGGGAACCGGGGAGCTGTTTTTT. Translated: CASSVLQGGTGELFF. The variable domain in full, completed from reference TRBV28 and TRBJ2-2, reads DVKVTQSSRYLVKRTGEKVFLECVQDMDHENMFWYRQDPGLGLRLIYFSYDVKMKEKGDIPEGYSVSREKKERFSLILESASTNQTSMYLCASSVLQGGTGELFFGEGSRLTVL.

The genes are TRBV7-2 and TRBJ1-5; 7 nucleotides agree with TRBD1. Germline V gene data show CDR1 as SGHTA and CDR2 as FQGNSA. This CDR3 is built from 16 residues. V gave up 1 base and J gave up 3 bases; unmatched junction bases: 6. The DNA of the CDR3 is TGTGCCAGCAGCTTAGTAGTAGGGGGCACCAATCAGCCCCAGCATTTT. It encodes CASSLVVGGTNQPQHF.

There are a few counts of this clone. The J gene is TRBJ1-2, the V gene TRBV28; 8 bases agree with TRBD1. V shed 10 bases and J 3 bases; nucleotides not matched to a gene: 7. The CDR3 is 13 amino acids. CDR1 is MDHEN, CDR2 SYDVKM, per germline. This CDR3 is CATTGVSDYGYTF. The CDR3 region has the DNA TGTGCCACGACAGGGGTGTCTGACTATGGCTACACCTTC.

Here the CDR3 reads CASSSGLPGDEQYF. CDR3 nucleotides: TGTGCCAGCAGCTCTGGACTTCCGGGGGACGAGCAGTACTTC. V gene TRBV7-3 combines with J gene TRBJ2-7, with a tentative D call TRBD2 (6 bases). Germline lookup yields CDR1 SGHTA and CDR2 FQGTGA. The CDR3 has 14 amino acids. V was clipped by 4 bases and J by 5 bases, with 15 bases between them.

The J gene is TRBJ1-1, the V gene TRBV6-6; D is unclear. The CDR3 consists of 11 residues. Germline lookup yields CDR1 MNHNY and CDR2 SVGAGI (reference sequence). Trimming removed 1 base at V and 11 bases at J, with 8 bases between. The CDR3 region is CASSYFLPAFF. CDR3 nucleotide sequence: TGTGCCAGCAGTTACTTCCTCCCGGCTTTCTTT.

The gene calls are TRBV19 and TRBJ2-1, with D possibly being TRBD1 (7 bases). Germline V gene data show CDR1 as LNHDA and CDR2 as SQIVND (reference sequence). CDR3 length: 13 amino acids. V lost 5 bases and J lost 8, with 13 bases in between. Here the CDR3 DNA reads TGTGCCAGTAGTGGGCAGGGGGGTCATGAGCAGTTCTTC. This translates into CASSGQGGHEQFF.

V is TRBV6-2 or TRBV6-3 and J is TRBJ2-7, with TRBD1 matching over 8 bases. CDR1 MNHEY and CDR2 SVGEGT come from the germline V gene. The CDR3 runs to 14 residues. Trimming took 2 bases from V and 5 from J; bases not matched to a gene: 5. The CDR3 bases are TGTGCCAGCAGTTACATGACAGGGGTAGACGAGCAGTACTTC. Protein product: CASSYMTGVDEQYF.

The genes are TRBV5-6 and TRBJ1-2; possibly TRBD1 for D (5 bases). V dropped 0 bases and J dropped 4 bases, with 13 bases sitting between them. The CDR3 has 15 amino acids. The germline V gene has CDR1 SGHDT and CDR2 YYEEEE. CDR3 sequence (DNA): TGTGCCAGCAGCTTGGGTCCCCAGGGCCCCTATGGCTACACCTTC. It is translated as CASSLGPQGPYGYTF.

This clone appeared a few times. The chain recombines TRBV7-6 with TRBJ1-5, with TRBD1 identical over 9 bases. CDR1 and CDR2 (germline): SGHVS, FNYEAQ. This CDR3 is built from 18 residues. The junction had 11 bases not matched to a gene; V was cut back by 2 bases and J by 3 bases. In DNA, the CDR3 is TGTGCCAGCAGCTTAAATCTCGGGACAGGGTATCCCAATCAGCCCCAGCATTTT. It codes for CASSLNLGTGYPNQPQHF.